The entry that follows covers one T cell receptor (beta chain) sequence. The antigen is unknown. Division of CD4+ cells produced a CD45RA+ naive subset and a CD45RA-negative memory subset. This entry comes from a study of shared clonotypes between healthy human individuals. Study details: Researchers assigned three CD4 naive, three CD4 memory, two CD8 naive and one CD8 memory plate to each donor. Study results and limitations: In several donors, around 5.5% of naive CD4 clonotypes appeared in common.

Some clones are missing from TCRdb's copy, which holds only in-frame ones; the method was immunoSEQ multiplex PCR. This table holds 2,500,000 or so clones, 85% to 95% found once. The CDR3 extends over 16 amino acids. The germline V gene encodes CDR1 MDHEN and CDR2 SYDVKM. The trim removed 2 bases at V and 9 bases at J, leaving 12 bases unmatched. V and J are TRBV28 and TRBJ1-5, with 8 bases aligning to TRBD1. The TCR was taken from a young man in good health. The source material was naive CD4+ T cells sorted from blood. Described subset: CD45RA+ positively selected. The CDR3 nucleotides are TGTGCCAGCAGTTTACACCCGACAGGGGTTAGTTGGCCCCAGCATTTT. Residues: CASSLHPTGVSWPQHF.